One sample yielded the 8 T cell receptor beta chains listed below, sequenced in a study of T cell changes during pregnancy in multiple sclerosis. Some clones are missing from TCRdb's copy, which holds only in-frame ones; the method was immunoSEQ multiplex PCR. The top ten clones hold approximately 1.5% of a sample with roughly 49,000 clones, approximately 87% of them seen once. Sequencing was performed on peripheral blood, taken in the first trimester of pregnancy. The receptor set was obtained from a female donor in good health, enrolled as a control in a pregnancy study.

This clone was observed a single time. This chain links TRBV6-5 with TRBJ1-2; TRBD1 matches at 8 bases. There are 14 residues in the CDR3. From germline, CDR1 is MNHEY and CDR2 SVGAGI. J lost 5 bases, V lost 4 bases, and 6 bases had no gene match. Here the CDR3 DNA reads TGTGCCAGCAGTTTTGTCGGGACAGGATATGGCTACACCTTC. It yields the protein CASSFVGTGYGYTF.

As to this clone: Other nucleotide sequences from this sample produce the same CDR3. The genes are TRBV4-3 and TRBJ2-7; possibly TRBD1 for D (6 bases). From germline, CDR1 is LGHNA and CDR2 YSLEER. Trimming removed 4 bases from V and 5 bases from J, with 18 bases in between. The CDR3 covers 15 residues. CDR3 residues: CASSPDRSLRDEQYF. The CDR3 DNA is TGCGCCAGCAGCCCCGACAGGTCCCTCCGGGACGAGCAGTACTTC.

A single count supports this clone. V and J are TRBV5-1 and TRBJ2-1, with a possible D match to TRBD2 (6 bases). CDR3 length equals 13 residues. V lost 4 bases to trimming and J lost 8 bases, with 13 bases between them. CDR1 SGHRS and CDR2 YFSETQ come from the germline V gene. The CDR3 sequence is CASSPGDRDEQFF. The CDR3 DNA is TGCGCCAGCAGCCCGGGGGATCGGGATGAGCAGTTCTTC.

CDR3 coding DNA: TGTGCCAGCTCACGTGGGGACAGTCTATTAAACACTGAAGCTTTCTTT. It specifies CASSRGDSLLNTEAFF. The chain is built from TRBV18 and TRBJ1-1; TRBD1 matches 7 bases. Germline-derived CDR1 and CDR2 are KGHSH and LQKENI. The CDR3 spans 16 residues. V shed 4 bases, J shed 2 bases, and the junction held 10 bases outside the gene matches.

This chain joins TRBV5-6 and TRBJ1-1; weak D call: TRBD1 (6 bases). Germline V gene sequence: CDR1 SGHDT, CDR2 YYEEEE. The CDR3 consists of 17 residues. Deletions cut 4 bases from V and 6 bases from J, with 25 bases between. CDR3 bases: TGTGCCAGCAGCGGGTGGGACCCAGGGGTCTCGTCCGCTGAAGCTTTCTTT. Its translation: CASSGWDPGVSSAEAFF.

The chain couples TRBV11-2 to TRBJ2-2; TRBD1 might be the D (5 bases). V shed 1 base and J shed 4 bases, with 13 bases lying between them. Germline CDR1 SGHAT, CDR2 FQNNGV. The CDR3 runs 16 residues. The chain's CDR3 is CASSLGPRASTGELFF. The CDR3 DNA follows: TGTGCCAGCAGCTTAGGTCCCAGGGCCTCCACCGGGGAGCTGTTTTTT.

The rearrangement joins TRBV15 to TRBJ2-5; possibly TRBD2 for D (5 bases). This CDR3 spans 18 amino acids. Germline assignment: CDR1 LNHNV and CDR2 YYDKDF (reference sequence). V gave up 0 bases and J gave up 3 bases, with 20 bases separating them. The CDR3, as DNA: TGTGCCACCAGCAGAGATAGGAGCGGCGTGACCTTGGAAGAGACCCAGTACTTC. Translated: CATSRDRSGVTLEETQYF. The complete variable domain, with remaining parts taken from reference TRBV15 and TRBJ2-5, reads DAMVIQNPRYQVTQFGKPVTLSCSQTLNHNVMYWYQQKSSQAPKLLFHYYDKDFNNEADTPDNFQSRRPNTSFCFLDIRSPGLGDTAMYLCATSRDRSGVTLEETQYFGPGTRLLVL.

J is TRBJ2-3 and V is TRBV13, with TRBD2 matching over 10 bases. Trimming at V came to 5 bases and at J to 4 bases, leaving 6 bases not matched to a gene. The CDR3 has 15 residues. Per germline, CDR1 PRHDT and CDR2 FYEKMQ (reference sequence). The CDR3 DNA reads as TGTGCCAGCAGCCCGCTAGCGGGGGCGGCAGATACGCAGTATTTT. This translates into CASSPLAGAADTQYF.